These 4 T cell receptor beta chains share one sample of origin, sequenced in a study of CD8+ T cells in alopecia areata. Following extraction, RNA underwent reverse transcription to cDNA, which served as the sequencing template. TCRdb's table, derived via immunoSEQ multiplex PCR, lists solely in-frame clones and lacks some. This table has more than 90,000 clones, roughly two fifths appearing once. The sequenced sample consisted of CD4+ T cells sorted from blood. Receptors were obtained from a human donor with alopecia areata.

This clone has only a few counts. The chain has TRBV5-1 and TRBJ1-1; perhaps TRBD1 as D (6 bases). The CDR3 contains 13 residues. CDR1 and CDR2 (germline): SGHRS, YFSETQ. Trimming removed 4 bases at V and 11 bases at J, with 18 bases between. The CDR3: CASSVTGSVFAFF. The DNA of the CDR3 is TGCGCCAGCAGCGTGACAGGCTCAGTGTTCGCTTTCTTT. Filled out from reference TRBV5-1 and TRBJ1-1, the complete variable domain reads KAGVTQTPRYLIKTRGQQVTLSCSPISGHRSVSWYQQTPGQGLQFLFEYFSETQRNKGNFPGRFSGRQFSNSRSEMNVSTLELGDSALYLCASSVTGSVFAFFGQGTRLTVV.

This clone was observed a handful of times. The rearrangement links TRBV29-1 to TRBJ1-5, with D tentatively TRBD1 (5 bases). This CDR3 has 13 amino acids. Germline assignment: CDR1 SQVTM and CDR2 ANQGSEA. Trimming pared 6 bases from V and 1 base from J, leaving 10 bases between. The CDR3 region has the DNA TGCAGCGTCAGGGTAACAAGCAATCAGCCCCAGCATTTT. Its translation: CSVRVTSNQPQHF.

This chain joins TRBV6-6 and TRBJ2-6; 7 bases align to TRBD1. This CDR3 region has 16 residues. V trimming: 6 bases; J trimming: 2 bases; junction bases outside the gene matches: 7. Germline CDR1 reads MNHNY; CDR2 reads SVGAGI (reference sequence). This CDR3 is CASRVQGLAGANVLTF. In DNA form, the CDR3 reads TGTGCCAGCAGGGTACAGGGGCTGGCTGGGGCCAACGTCCTGACTTTC.

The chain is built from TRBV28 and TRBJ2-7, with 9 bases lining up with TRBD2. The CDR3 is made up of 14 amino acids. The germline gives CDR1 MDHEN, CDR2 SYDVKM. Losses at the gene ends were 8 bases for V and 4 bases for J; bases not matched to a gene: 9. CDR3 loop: CASGLAGARYEQYF. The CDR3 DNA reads TGTGCCAGCGGGTTAGCGGGAGCGCGATACGAGCAGTACTTC.